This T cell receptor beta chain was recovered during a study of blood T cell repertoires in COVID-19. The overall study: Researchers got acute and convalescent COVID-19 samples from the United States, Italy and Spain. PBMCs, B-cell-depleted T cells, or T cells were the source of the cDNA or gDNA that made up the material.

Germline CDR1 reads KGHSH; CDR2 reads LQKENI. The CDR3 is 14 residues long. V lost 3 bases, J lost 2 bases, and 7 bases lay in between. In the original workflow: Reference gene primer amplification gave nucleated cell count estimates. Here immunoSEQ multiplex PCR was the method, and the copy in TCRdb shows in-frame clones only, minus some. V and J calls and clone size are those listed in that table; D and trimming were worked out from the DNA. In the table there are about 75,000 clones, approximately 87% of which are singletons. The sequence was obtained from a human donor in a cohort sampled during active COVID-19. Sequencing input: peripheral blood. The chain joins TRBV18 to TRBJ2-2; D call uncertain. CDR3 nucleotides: TGTGCCAGCTCACCCGCCAGAAACACCGGGGAGCTGTTTTTT. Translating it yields CASSPARNTGELFF.